One sample yielded the 27 T cell receptor beta chains listed below, sequenced in a study of blood T cell repertoires in COVID-19. TCRdb keeps only in-frame clones here, not all; method: immunoSEQ multiplex PCR. This table has a few hundred thousand clones, just under 90% appearing once. Material: PBMCs or T cells enriched from blood (not recorded which). The source is a woman aged 45-65 years who had been exposed to COVID-19.

To note about this clone: One end of the junction fails to match germline, which may point to a read error. The genes are TRBV7-7 and TRBJ1-1; D uncertain. The CDR3 is 15 amino acids. Germline V CDR1 and CDR2: SSHAT, FNYEAQ (reference sequence). CDR3 sequence: CASSLAARMNTEAFF. For the CDR3, the DNA is TGTGCTAGCAGCTTAGCTGCCAGGATGAACACTGAAGCTTTCTTT.

This chain connects TRBV5-1 to TRBJ2-7; D possibly corresponds to TRBD1 (6 bases). The ends were cut back, 6 bases at V and 5 bases at J, with 15 bases in the middle. The CDR3 spans 13 residues. Germline values: CDR1 SGHRS, CDR2 YFSETQ. The CDR3 DNA follows: TGCGCCAGCACGAGCGGACAGTACAACGAGCAGTACTTC. Amino acid sequence: CASTSGQYNEQYF.

The CDR3 DNA reads as TGTGCCAGCAGAAGGGACAGTCTTGGGTGGGCCATATATTTT. Amino acid sequence: CASRRDSLGWAIYF. This chain joins TRBV6-5 and TRBJ1-3, with 7 positions matching TRBD1. The CDR3 is made up of 14 amino acids. Looked up from germline, CDR1 is MNHEY and CDR2 is SVGAGI. V lost 6 bases, J lost 11 bases, and 13 bases stayed unmatched.

The V gene is TRBV6-4, the J gene TRBJ2-3; the match to TRBD2 covers 10 bases. Germline loops: CDR1 MRHNA, CDR2 SNTAGT. Trimming removed 0 bases from V and 2 bases from J; junction bases left unmatched: 2. CDR3 length: 16 residues. The CDR3 bases are TGTGCCAGCAGTGACTCGAGCGGGGGGGCCACAGATACGCAGTATTTT. This encodes CASSDSSGGATDTQYF.

V is TRBV2 and J is TRBJ1-2, with TRBD1 as a possible D gene (5 bases). With 3 bases removed from V and 7 bases from J, the gap between germline ends came to 21 bases. There are 16 residues in the CDR3. CDR1 and CDR2 (germline): SNHLY, FYNNEI. The chain's CDR3 is CASSEQGPINGSGYTF. As DNA, the CDR3 is TGTGCCAGCAGTGAGCAGGGTCCAATAAATGGGTCTGGCTACACCTTC. Together with reference TRBV2 and TRBJ1-2, the CDR3 gives the full variable domain: EPEVTQTPSHQVTQMGQEVILRCVPISNHLYFYWYRQILGQKVEFLVSFYNNEISEKSEIFDDQFSVERPDGSNFTLKIRSTKLEDSAMYFCASSEQGPINGSGYTFGSGTRLTVV.

CDR3 nucleotide sequence: TGTGCCAGCAGCAGGGGAACCTACAATGAGCAGTTCTTC. This codes for CASSRGTYNEQFF. J is TRBJ2-1 and V is TRBV5-4, with a weak D call TRBD1 (5 bases). Germline V gives CDR1 SGHNT, CDR2 YYREEE (reference sequence). The length of the CDR3 is 13 residues. V was pared by 4 bases and J by 2 bases, with 7 bases between.

CDR3 sequence reads: CASSWTGGYGYTF. The CDR3 DNA sequence: TGTGCCAGCAGCTGGACAGGCGGCTATGGCTACACCTTC. The V call is TRBV11-3, the J call TRBJ1-2, with 7 bases fitting TRBD1. Germline V lookup: CDR1 SGHNT, CDR2 YENEEA. This CDR3 comprises 13 residues. J lost 4 bases, V lost 4 bases, and 3 bases had no gene match.

The rearrangement links TRBV2 to TRBJ1-6; D unresolved. V was clipped by 4 bases and J by 2 bases, with 9 bases between them. Germline lookup yields CDR1 SNHLY and CDR2 FYNNEI. The CDR3 covers 15 residues. The CDR3 reads CASSVAVTYNSPLHF. The CDR3 bases are TGTGCCAGCAGTGTGGCGGTGACCTATAATTCACCCCTCCACTTT.

The V gene is TRBV7-9, the J gene TRBJ2-3, with a tentative D call TRBD2 (5 bases). The V and J ends lost 4 bases and 5 bases respectively, with 10 bases between them. The CDR3 is 13 residues long. Germline V gene data show CDR1 as SEHNR and CDR2 as FQNEAQ (reference sequence). The CDR3 nucleotides read TGTGCCAGCAGCTCCCTAGGACTAGATACGCAGTATTTT. It encodes CASSSLGLDTQYF.

The J gene is TRBJ2-1, the V gene TRBV19; TRBD2 agrees at 12 bases. The V gene's germline CDR1 is LNHDA and CDR2 SQIVND (reference sequence). The CDR3 has 15 amino acids. Trimming cost V 9 bases and J 4 bases; bases outside gene matches: 7. CDR3 region: CASKRLAGDYNEQFF. The CDR3 DNA reads TGTGCCAGCAAAAGACTAGCGGGGGATTACAATGAGCAGTTCTTC.

The V call is TRBV24-1, the J call TRBJ1-6, with 8 bases identical to TRBD1. The germline CDR1 and CDR2 sequences are KGHDR and SFDVKD. The J segment lost 6 bases and the V segment lost 5 bases, leaving 2 bases of the junction unmatched. This CDR3 region has 14 residues. The chain's CDR3 is CATSGTGTNSPLHF. The CDR3 DNA reads as TGTGCCACCAGTGGGACAGGGACTAATTCACCCCTCCACTTT.

V and J are TRBV28 and TRBJ1-2, with D uncertain. The V gene's germline CDR1 is MDHEN and CDR2 SYDVKM. Deletions cut 6 bases from V and 2 bases from J, with 4 bases between. This CDR3 has 11 residues. As DNA, the CDR3 is TGTGCCAGCAGCAGAAACTATGGCTACACCTTC. This translates into CASSRNYGYTF.

This rearrangement joins TRBV5-1 to TRBJ2-5; 8 bases match TRBD2. The length of the CDR3 is 16 residues. Trimming removed 2 bases from V and 2 bases from J; junction bases left unmatched: 8. Germline CDR1 SGHRS, CDR2 YFSETQ. CDR3 in amino acids: CASSLPLAGLQETQYF. CDR3 bases: TGCGCCAGCAGCTTACCGCTAGCGGGTCTTCAAGAGACCCAGTACTTC. Variable domain in full (rest from reference TRBV5-1 and TRBJ2-5): KAGVTQTPRYLIKTRGQQVTLSCSPISGHRSVSWYQQTPGQGLQFLFEYFSETQRNKGNFPGRFSGRQFSNSRSEMNVSTLELGDSALYLCASSLPLAGLQETQYFGPGTRLLVL.

V is TRBV4-2 and J is TRBJ2-7, with 14 bases aligning to TRBD2. The V gene's germline CDR1 is LGHNA and CDR2 YNFKEQ. The V segment lost 4 bases and the J segment 3 bases; nucleotides outside the gene matches: 2. This CDR3 contains 15 residues. CDR3: CASSRGLAGDYEQYF. Written as DNA, the CDR3 is TGTGCCAGCAGCCGGGGACTAGCGGGGGACTACGAGCAGTACTTC.

The chain uses TRBV9 and TRBJ2-5; 14 bases line up with TRBD2. After removal of 4 bases from V and 5 bases from J, the junction contained 7 bases not matched to a gene. Germline V gene lookup returns CDR1 SGDLS and CDR2 YYNGEE. This CDR3 region has 16 residues. CDR3 DNA sequence: TGTGCCAGCAGCCCACAGACTAGCGGGGGGGCCGAGACCCAGTACTTC. Residues: CASSPQTSGGAETQYF.

This clone occurred a few times. The V call is TRBV28, the J call TRBJ2-7; D possibly corresponds to TRBD1 (6 bases). Germline CDR1 is MDHEN and CDR2 is SYDVKM. The CDR3 totals 14 residues. Trimming took 3 bases from V and 2 from J, leaving 11 bases between them. The CDR3 DNA follows: TGTGCCAGCAGTTTTTACGACAGGACCTACGAGCAGTACTTC. Protein sequence: CASSFYDRTYEQYF.

The rearrangement uses TRBV11-2 and TRBJ1-4; 8 nucleotides match TRBD1. The CDR3 loop spans 15 amino acids. CDR1 SGHAT and CDR2 FQNNGV come from the germline V gene. Unmatched junction bases numbered 3, after V lost 1 base and J lost 5 bases. DNA for the CDR3: TGTGCCAGCAGCTTAGTGACAGGGGCGAATGAAAAACTGTTTTTT. This encodes CASSLVTGANEKLFF. Variable domain in full (rest from reference TRBV11-2 and TRBJ1-4): EAGVAQSPRYKIIEKRQSVAFWCNPISGHATLYWYQQILGQGPKLLIQFQNNGVVDDSQLPKDRFSAERLKGVDSTLKIQPAKLEDSAVYLCASSLVTGANEKLFFGSGTQLSVL.

This chain uses TRBV5-1 with TRBJ1-6, with 11 positions matching TRBD1. The CDR3 is 15 amino acids. Unmatched junction bases numbered 10, after V lost 8 bases and J lost 9 bases. Germline assignment: CDR1 SGHRS and CDR2 YFSETQ. The CDR3 reads CASTLTGTGGSPLHF. DNA of the CDR3: TGCGCCAGTACTCTAACCGGGACAGGGGGTTCACCCCTCCACTTT. Complete variable domain (other parts from reference TRBV5-1 and TRBJ1-6): KAGVTQTPRYLIKTRGQQVTLSCSPISGHRSVSWYQQTPGQGLQFLFEYFSETQRNKGNFPGRFSGRQFSNSRSEMNVSTLELGDSALYLCASTLTGTGGSPLHFGNGTRLTVT.

The chain uses TRBV30 and TRBJ1-3; D not resolved. The length of the CDR3 is 15 residues. V was trimmed by 5 bases and J by 1 base, leaving 15 bases between them. Germline V CDR1 and CDR2: GTSNPN, SVGIG (reference sequence). For the CDR3, the DNA is TGTGCCTGGGAGACCGGGATGCGTTCTGGAAACACCATATATTTT. It translates to CAWETGMRSGNTIYF.

In regard to this clone: Other DNA sequences from this sample encode an identical CDR3 as well. The gene calls are TRBV19 and TRBJ2-5, with 7 bases fitting TRBD1. In germline, CDR1 is LNHDA, CDR2 SQIVND (reference sequence). The V gene end was trimmed by 5 bases and the J gene end by 2 bases; junction bases not matched to a gene: 5. This CDR3 spans 14 amino acids. In DNA form, the CDR3 reads TGTGCCAGTAGTTCAACAGGGGCTCAAGAGACCCAGTACTTC. As protein: CASSSTGAQETQYF. Full variable domain (rest looked up from reference TRBV19 and TRBJ2-5): DGGITQSPKYLFRKEGQNVTLSCEQNLNHDAMYWYRQDPGQGLRLIYYSQIVNDFQKGDIAEGYSVSREKKESFPLTVTSAQKNPTAFYLCASSSTGAQETQYFGPGTRLLVL.

The J gene is TRBJ2-5, the V gene TRBV9; 8 bases map to TRBD2. CDR1 SGDLS and CDR2 YYNGEE come from the germline V gene. V shed 3 bases and J 4 bases; nucleotides not matched to a gene: 8. The CDR3 is made up of 15 amino acids. CDR3 in amino acids: CASSGTSGAGETQYF. The CDR3, as DNA: TGTGCCAGCAGCGGAACTAGCGGCGCTGGAGAGACCCAGTACTTC.

This chain links TRBV5-1 with TRBJ2-5; TRBD2 aligns across 13 bases. Germline-derived CDR1 and CDR2 are SGHRS and YFSETQ. Trimming took 4 bases from V and 4 from J; bases not matched to a gene: 13. The CDR3 contains 18 residues. The CDR3 loop is CASSPRLAGGISAETQYF. Written as DNA, the CDR3 is TGCGCCAGCAGCCCTAGACTAGCGGGGGGCATCAGCGCAGAGACCCAGTACTTC.

This clone has a single count. The genes are TRBV28 and TRBJ2-7; D unclear. CDR1 MDHEN and CDR2 SYDVKM come from the germline V gene. CDR3 length equals 14 residues. V dropped 4 bases and J dropped 4 bases, with 14 bases sitting between them. Written as DNA, the CDR3 is TGTGCCAGCAGTTCCCCCGGCGAGGCTTACGAGCAGTACTTC. The encoded protein is CASSSPGEAYEQYF.

This clone came up many times. The chain couples TRBV9 to TRBJ2-2; tentative D call: TRBD1 (7 bases). The germline V gene encodes CDR1 SGDLS and CDR2 YYNGEE. The ends were cut back, 3 bases at V and 4 bases at J, with 19 bases in the middle. The CDR3 length is 17 residues. CDR3 sequence reads: CASSGLQGRSGTGELFF. The CDR3 DNA follows: TGTGCCAGCAGCGGCCTACAGGGGAGGTCGGGCACCGGGGAGCTGTTTTTT.

CDR3 in amino acids: CASSVGEPTNTGELFF. For the CDR3, the DNA is TGTGCCAGCAGCGTTGGAGAGCCTACGAACACCGGGGAGCTGTTTTTT. The chain uses TRBV9 and TRBJ2-2; D not resolved. This CDR3 has 16 amino acids. The V gene's germline CDR1 is SGDLS and CDR2 YYNGEE. V was trimmed by 2 bases and J by 0 bases, leaving 11 bases between them.

This chain joins TRBV29-1 and TRBJ2-3; 9 bases are a match to TRBD1. The junction had 7 bases not matched to a gene; V was cut back by 4 bases and J by 5 bases. The CDR3 length is 14 residues. Germline CDR1 is SQVTM and CDR2 is ANQGSEA. In nucleotides, the CDR3 is TGCAGCGTTGCGCCGGGACAGGGAGGAGATACGCAGTATTTT. It translates to CSVAPGQGGDTQYF.

The chain couples TRBV30 to TRBJ1-3; D is undetermined. This CDR3 has 11 amino acids. Germline CDR1 is GTSNPN and CDR2 is SVGIG (reference sequence). CDR3 nucleotides: TGTGTGGGGAGTCGTGGAAACACCATATATTTT. Encoded protein: CVGSRGNTIYF.